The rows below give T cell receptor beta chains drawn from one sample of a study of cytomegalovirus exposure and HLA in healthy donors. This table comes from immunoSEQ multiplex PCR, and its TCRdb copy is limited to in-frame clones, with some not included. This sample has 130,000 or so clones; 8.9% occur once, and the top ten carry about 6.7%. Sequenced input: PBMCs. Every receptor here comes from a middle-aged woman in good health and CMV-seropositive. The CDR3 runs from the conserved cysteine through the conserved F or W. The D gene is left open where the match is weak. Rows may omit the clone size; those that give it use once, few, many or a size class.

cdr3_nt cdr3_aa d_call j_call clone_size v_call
TGTGCCAGCAGTTGGGGGGCCGGGGAGCTGTTTTTT CASSWGAGELFF NA TRBJ2-2 few TRBV27
TGCGCCAGCAGCTTAAATCCCGAGGAGACCCAGTACTTC CASSLNPEETQYF NA TRBJ2-5 NA TRBV5-1
TGCGCCAGCAGCTCCTTAAGCGGGGGGGACGGGACCCAGTACTTC CASSSLSGGDGTQYF TRBD2 TRBJ2-5 NA TRBV5-1
TGCGCCAGCAGCGGGGGCCAAGACCGGCCCGGGGAGCTGTTTTTT CASSGGQDRPGELFF NA TRBJ2-2 few TRBV5-1
TGTGCCAGCAGTAGGGGTAGGGGCACCTACGAGCAGTACTTC CASSRGRGTYEQYF NA TRBJ2-7 few TRBV27
TGCGCCAGCAGCTTGGGGCAGGGTGGCTATGGCTACACCTTC CASSLGQGGYGYTF NA TRBJ1-2 few TRBV5-1
TGTGCCAGCAGCCTCAACGACAGGGGAGCTTTCTTT CASSLNDRGAFF TRBD1 TRBJ1-1 NA TRBV14
TGTGCCAGCAGCTCTCCCTTGCGCGGGGACAGGGGGCTGTACGAGCAGTACTTC CASSSPLRGDRGLYEQYF TRBD1 TRBJ2-7 few TRBV7-2
TGTGCCAGCAGTGAAAGGGGTACTAGGGGGTACCAAGAGACCCAGTACTTC CASSERGTRGYQETQYF NA TRBJ2-5 NA TRBV2
TGTGCCAGCTCACCACGCGGGGGGCAGGACACTGAAGCTTTCTTT CASSPRGGQDTEAFF NA TRBJ1-1 few TRBV18
TGTGCCAGTACTCTGACAACCCAGGGTGAAAAACTGTTTTTT CASTLTTQGEKLFF NA TRBJ1-4 NA TRBV19
TGCGCCAGCAGCCGCGGACAGGCTAGCACAGATACGCAGTATTTT CASSRGQASTDTQYF TRBD1 TRBJ2-3 NA TRBV5-1
TGTGCCAGCTCACCACCGGGACTAGCGGACGAGCAGTACTTC CASSPPGLADEQYF TRBD2 TRBJ2-7 few TRBV18
TGCGCCAGCAGCTTGGTGGGACAGGAATTCCAAGAGACCCAGTACTTC CASSLVGQEFQETQYF TRBD1 TRBJ2-5 NA TRBV5-1
TGCGCCAGCAGCCCTAGCCCCCAATTATACGAGCAGTACTTC CASSPSPQLYEQYF NA TRBJ2-7 few TRBV5-1
TGTGCCAGCCGAGTAGAGCCCCAAACTAACTATGGCTACACCTTC CASRVEPQTNYGYTF NA TRBJ1-2 few TRBV6-1